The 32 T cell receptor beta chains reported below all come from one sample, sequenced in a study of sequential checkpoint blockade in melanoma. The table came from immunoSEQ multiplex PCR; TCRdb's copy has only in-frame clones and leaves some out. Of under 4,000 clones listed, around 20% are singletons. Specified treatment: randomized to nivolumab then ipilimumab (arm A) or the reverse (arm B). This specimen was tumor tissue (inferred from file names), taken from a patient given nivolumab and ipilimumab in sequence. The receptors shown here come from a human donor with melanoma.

CDR3: CSAYDPGGKGHYGYTF. The CDR3 DNA follows: TGCAGCGCCTATGATCCCGGAGGAAAAGGCCACTATGGCTACACCTTC. The chain uses TRBV29-1 and TRBJ1-2; D not certain. The CDR3 loop spans 16 amino acids. Germline-derived CDR1 and CDR2 are SQVTM and ANQGSEA. Trimming pared 7 bases from V and 3 bases from J, leaving 24 bases between. Filled out from reference TRBV29-1 and TRBJ1-2, the complete variable domain reads SAVISQKPSRDICQRGTSLTIQCQVDSQVTMMFWYRQQPGQSLTLIATANQGSEATYESGFVIDKFPISRPNLTFSTLTVSNMSPEDSSIYLCSAYDPGGKGHYGYTFGSGTRLTVV.

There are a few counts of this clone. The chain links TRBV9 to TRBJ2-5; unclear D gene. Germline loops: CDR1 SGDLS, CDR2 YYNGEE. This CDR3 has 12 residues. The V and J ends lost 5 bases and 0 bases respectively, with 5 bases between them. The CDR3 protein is CASRGDQETQYF. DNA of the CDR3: TGTGCCAGCAGAGGAGACCAAGAGACCCAGTACTTC.

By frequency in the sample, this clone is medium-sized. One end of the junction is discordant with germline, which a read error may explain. The CDR3 DNA follows: TGTGCCAGCAGTTTACCTCTCCGTGGGACACCGTCATATGACTACACCTTC. Its protein is CASSLPLRGTPSYDYTF. V is TRBV28 and J is TRBJ1-2; possible D gene TRBD1, 6 bases. Germline CDR1 MDHEN, CDR2 SYDVKM. The length of the CDR3 is 17 residues.

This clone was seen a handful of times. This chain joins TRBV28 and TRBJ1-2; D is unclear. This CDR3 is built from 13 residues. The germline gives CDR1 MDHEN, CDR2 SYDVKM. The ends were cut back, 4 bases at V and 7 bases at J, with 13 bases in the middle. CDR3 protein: CASSSPARAGYTF. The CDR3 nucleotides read TGTGCCAGCAGTTCGCCGGCAAGGGCTGGCTACACCTTC.

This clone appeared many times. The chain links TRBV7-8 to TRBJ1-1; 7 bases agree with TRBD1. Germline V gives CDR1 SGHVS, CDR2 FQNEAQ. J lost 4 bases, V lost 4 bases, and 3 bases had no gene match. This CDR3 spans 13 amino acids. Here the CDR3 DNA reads TGTGCCAGCAGCTCAGACAGGGTCACTGAAGCTTTCTTT. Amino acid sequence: CASSSDRVTEAFF.

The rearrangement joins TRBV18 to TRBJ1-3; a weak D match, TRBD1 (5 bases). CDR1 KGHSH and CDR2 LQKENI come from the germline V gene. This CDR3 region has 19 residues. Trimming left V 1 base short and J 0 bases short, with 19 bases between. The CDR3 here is CASSPLPTDTGISGNTIYF. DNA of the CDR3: TGTGCCAGCTCACCACTGCCCACTGATACAGGCATCTCTGGAAACACCATATATTTT.

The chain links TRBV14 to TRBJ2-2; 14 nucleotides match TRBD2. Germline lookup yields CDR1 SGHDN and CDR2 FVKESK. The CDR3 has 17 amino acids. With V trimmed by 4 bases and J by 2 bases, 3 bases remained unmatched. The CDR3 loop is CASSLGLAGENTGELFF. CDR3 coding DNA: TGTGCCAGCAGCCTGGGACTAGCGGGAGAAAACACCGGGGAGCTGTTTTTT.

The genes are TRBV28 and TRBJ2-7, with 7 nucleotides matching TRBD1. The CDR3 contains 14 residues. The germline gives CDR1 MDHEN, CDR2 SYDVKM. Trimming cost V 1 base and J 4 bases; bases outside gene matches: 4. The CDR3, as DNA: TGTGCCAGCAGTTTATCGCCAGGGGGATACGAGCAGTACTTC. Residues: CASSLSPGGYEQYF.

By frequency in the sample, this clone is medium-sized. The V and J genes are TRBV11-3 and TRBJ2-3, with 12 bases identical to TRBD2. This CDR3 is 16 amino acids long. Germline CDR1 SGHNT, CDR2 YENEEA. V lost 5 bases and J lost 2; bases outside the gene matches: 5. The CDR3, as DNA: TGTGCCAGCAGCCCCGGACTAGCGGGACCCACAGATACGCAGTATTTT. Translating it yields CASSPGLAGPTDTQYF.

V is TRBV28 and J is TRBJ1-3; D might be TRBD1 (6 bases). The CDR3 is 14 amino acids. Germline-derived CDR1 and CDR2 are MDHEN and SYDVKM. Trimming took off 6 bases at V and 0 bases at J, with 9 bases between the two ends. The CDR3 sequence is CASRGGGSGNTIYF. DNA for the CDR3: TGTGCCAGCAGGGGAGGGGGCTCTGGAAACACCATATATTTT.

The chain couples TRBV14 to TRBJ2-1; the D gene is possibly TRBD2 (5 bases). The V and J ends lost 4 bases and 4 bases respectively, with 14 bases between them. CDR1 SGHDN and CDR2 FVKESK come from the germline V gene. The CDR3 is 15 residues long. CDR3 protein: CASSRGSFGYNEQFF. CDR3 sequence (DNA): TGTGCCAGCAGCCGAGGGTCATTCGGATACAATGAGCAGTTCTTC.

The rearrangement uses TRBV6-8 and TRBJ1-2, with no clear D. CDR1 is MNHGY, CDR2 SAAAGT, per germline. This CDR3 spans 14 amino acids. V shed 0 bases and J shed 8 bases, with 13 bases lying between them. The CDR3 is CASSYSIIGVGYTF. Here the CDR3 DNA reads TGTGCCAGCAGTTACTCAATAATTGGGGTCGGCTACACCTTC.

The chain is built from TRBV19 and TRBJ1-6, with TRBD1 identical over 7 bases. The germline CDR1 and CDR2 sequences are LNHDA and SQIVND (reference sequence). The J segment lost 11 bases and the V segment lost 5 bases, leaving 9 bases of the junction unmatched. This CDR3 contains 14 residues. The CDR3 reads CASSLTGAGAPLHF. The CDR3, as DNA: TGTGCCAGTAGTTTAACAGGGGCCGGGGCACCCCTCCACTTT.

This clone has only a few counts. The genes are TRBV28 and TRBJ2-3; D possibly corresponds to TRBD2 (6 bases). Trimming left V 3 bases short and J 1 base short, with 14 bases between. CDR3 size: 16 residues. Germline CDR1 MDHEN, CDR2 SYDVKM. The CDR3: CASSFMPGSGTDTQYF. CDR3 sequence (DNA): TGTGCCAGCAGTTTTATGCCCGGGAGCGGCACAGATACGCAGTATTTT.

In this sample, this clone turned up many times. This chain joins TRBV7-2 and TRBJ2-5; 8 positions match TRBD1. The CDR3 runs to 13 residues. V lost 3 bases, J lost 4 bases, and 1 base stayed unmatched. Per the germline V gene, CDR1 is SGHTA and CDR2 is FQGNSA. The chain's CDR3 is CASSFGQGETQYF. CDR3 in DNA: TGTGCCAGCAGCTTCGGACAGGGAGAGACCCAGTACTTC.

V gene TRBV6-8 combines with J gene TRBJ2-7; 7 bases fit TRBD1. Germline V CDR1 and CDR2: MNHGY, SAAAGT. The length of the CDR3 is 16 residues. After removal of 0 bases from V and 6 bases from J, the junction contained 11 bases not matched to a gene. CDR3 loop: CASSYSVTGALGEQYF. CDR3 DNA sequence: TGTGCCAGCAGTTACTCGGTAACAGGGGCACTAGGCGAGCAGTACTTC.

The CDR3 nucleotides read TGTGCCAGCAGTTACCCCCCGGCACTAGCGGGGGGGCTTAACAATGAGCAGTTCTTC. Encoded protein: CASSYPPALAGGLNNEQFF. The chain has TRBV6-8 and TRBJ2-1; 13 nucleotides agree with TRBD2. The CDR3 runs to 19 residues. Germline lookup yields CDR1 MNHGY and CDR2 SAAAGT. V dropped 2 bases and J dropped 5; count of bases not matched to a gene: 12.

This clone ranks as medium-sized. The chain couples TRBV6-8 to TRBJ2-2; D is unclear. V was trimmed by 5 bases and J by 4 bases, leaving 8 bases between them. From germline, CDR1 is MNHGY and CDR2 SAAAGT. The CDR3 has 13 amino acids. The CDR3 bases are TGTGCCAGCAGTGAGTTGGGCACCGGGGAGCTGTTTTTT. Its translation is CASSELGTGELFF.

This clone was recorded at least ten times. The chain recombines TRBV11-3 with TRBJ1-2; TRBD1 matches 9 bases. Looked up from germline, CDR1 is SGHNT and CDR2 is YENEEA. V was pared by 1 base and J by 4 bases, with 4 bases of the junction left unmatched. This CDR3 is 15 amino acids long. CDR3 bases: TGTGCCAGCAGCTTAGGGGGACAGGGACTCTATGGCTACACCTTC. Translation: CASSLGGQGLYGYTF. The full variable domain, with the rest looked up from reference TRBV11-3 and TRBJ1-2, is EAGVVQSPRYKIIEKKQPVAFWCNPISGHNTLYWYLQNLGQGPELLIRYENEEAVDDSQLPKDRFSAERLKGVDSTLKIQPAELGDSAVYLCASSLGGQGLYGYTFGSGTRLTVV.

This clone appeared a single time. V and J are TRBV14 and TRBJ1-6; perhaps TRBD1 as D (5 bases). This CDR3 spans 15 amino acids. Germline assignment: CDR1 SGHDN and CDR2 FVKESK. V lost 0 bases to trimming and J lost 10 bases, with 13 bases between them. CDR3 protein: CASSQDPQGKSPLHF. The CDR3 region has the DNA TGTGCCAGCAGCCAAGATCCCCAGGGAAAATCACCCCTCCACTTT.

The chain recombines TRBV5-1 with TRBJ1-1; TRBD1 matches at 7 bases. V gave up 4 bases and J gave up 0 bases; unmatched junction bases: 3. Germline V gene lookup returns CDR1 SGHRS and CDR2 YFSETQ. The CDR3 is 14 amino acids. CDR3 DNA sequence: TGCGCCAGCAGCCTCCAGGGGGTGAACACTGAAGCTTTCTTT. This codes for CASSLQGVNTEAFF.

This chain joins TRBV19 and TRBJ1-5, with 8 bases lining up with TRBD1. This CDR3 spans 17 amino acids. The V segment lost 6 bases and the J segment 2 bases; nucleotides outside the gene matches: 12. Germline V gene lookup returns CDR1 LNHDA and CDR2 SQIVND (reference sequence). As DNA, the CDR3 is TGTGCCAGTAGCTCCTACAGGGGGGCGATCGGCAATCAGCCCCAGCATTTT. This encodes CASSSYRGAIGNQPQHF.

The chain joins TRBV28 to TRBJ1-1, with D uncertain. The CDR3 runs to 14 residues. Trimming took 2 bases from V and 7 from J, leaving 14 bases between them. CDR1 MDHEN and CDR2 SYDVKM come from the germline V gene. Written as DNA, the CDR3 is TGTGCCAGCAGTTTACTCGGACCCCTACTTGAAGCTTTCTTT. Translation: CASSLLGPLLEAFF. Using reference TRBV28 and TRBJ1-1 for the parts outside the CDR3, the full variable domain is DVKVTQSSRYLVKRTGEKVFLECVQDMDHENMFWYRQDPGLGLRLIYFSYDVKMKEKGDIPEGYSVSREKKERFSLILESASTNQTSMYLCASSLLGPLLEAFFGQGTRLTVV.

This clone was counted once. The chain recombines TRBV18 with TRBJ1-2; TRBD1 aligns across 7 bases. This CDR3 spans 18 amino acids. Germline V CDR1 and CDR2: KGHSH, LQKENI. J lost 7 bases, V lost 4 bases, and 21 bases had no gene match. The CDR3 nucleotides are TGTGCCAGCTCACTTATAGACCCGGAGGGGGCGCAAGGTTTTGGCTACACCTTC. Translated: CASSLIDPEGAQGFGYTF.

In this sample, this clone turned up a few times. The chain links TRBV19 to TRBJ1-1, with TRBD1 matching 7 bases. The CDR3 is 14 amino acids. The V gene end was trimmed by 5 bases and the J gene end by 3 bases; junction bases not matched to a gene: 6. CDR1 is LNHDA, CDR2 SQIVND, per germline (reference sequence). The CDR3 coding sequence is TGTGCCAGTAGTCCCACACAGGGGCACACTGAAGCTTTCTTT. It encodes CASSPTQGHTEAFF.

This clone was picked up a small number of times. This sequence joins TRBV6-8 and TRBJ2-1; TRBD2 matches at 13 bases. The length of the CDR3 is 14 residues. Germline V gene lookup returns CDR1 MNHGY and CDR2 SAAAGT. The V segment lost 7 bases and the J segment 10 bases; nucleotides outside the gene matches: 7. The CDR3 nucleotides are TGTGCCAGCAACCTACTAGCGGGAGGGCGGGAGCAGTTCTTC. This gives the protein CASNLLAGGREQFF.

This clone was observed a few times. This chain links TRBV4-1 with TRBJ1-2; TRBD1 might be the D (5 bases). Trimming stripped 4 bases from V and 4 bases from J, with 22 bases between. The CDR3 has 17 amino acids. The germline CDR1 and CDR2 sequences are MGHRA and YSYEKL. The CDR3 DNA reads TGCGCCAGCAGCCGCTTACCCCGGGACGCATTGGTCTATGGCTACACCTTC. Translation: CASSRLPRDALVYGYTF.

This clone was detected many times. The DNA for the CDR3 is TGTGCCAGCAGCCCTGCGTATGGCGGGACTTACGAGCAGTACTTC. As protein: CASSPAYGGTYEQYF. The genes are TRBV11-3 and TRBJ2-7; maybe TRBD2 (6 bases). The CDR3 sequence is 15 residues long. CDR1 is SGHNT and CDR2 is YENEEA in the germline V gene. V gave up 5 bases and J gave up 4 bases, with 18 bases separating them.

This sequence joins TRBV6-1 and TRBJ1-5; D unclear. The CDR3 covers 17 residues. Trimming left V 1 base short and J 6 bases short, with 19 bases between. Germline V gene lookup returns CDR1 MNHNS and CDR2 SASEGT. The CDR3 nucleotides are TGTGCCAGCAGTGAAGGGTGGGAAGGCTTATCAGGTCAGCCCCAGCATTTT. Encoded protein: CASSEGWEGLSGQPQHF.

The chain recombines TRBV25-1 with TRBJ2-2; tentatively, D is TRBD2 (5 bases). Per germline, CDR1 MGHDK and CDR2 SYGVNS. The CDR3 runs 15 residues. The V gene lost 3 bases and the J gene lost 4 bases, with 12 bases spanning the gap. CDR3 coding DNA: TGTGCCAGCAGTGATCCGGGGTGGGGCACCGGGGAGCTGTTTTTT. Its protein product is CASSDPGWGTGELFF.

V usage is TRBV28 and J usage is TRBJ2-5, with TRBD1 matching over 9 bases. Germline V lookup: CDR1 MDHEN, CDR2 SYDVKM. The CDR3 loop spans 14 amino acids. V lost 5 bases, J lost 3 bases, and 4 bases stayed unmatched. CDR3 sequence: CASSLGQGKETQYF. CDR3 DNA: TGTGCCAGCAGTCTGGGACAGGGAAAAGAGACCCAGTACTTC.

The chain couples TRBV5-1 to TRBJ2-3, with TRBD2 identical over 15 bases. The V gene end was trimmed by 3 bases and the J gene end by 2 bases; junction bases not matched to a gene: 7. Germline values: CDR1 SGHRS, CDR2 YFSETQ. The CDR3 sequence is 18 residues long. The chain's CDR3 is CASSYGTSGGLYTDTQYF. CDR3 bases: TGCGCCAGCAGCTACGGGACTAGCGGGGGGCTATACACAGATACGCAGTATTTT.